These 23 T cell receptor beta chains were sequenced from one sample in a study of vaccination and CD4 T cells after COVID-19. Sequenced with the Oncomine TCR Beta short-read assay was DNA taken from cultured CD4+ T cells. TCRdb analysed the PCR reads with MiXCR anew, one entry per CDR3 protein. The sample lists about 12,000 distinct CDR3 sequences, around 50% occurring once. As to treatment: 10-day PBMC culture with coronavirus spike peptide pools or control peptides (ViraFEST assay). The antigens for these receptors are not known. Sequenced: CD4+ T cells from blood, cultured in vitro. The receptors stem from a human donor who had recovered from COVID-19.

The chain couples TRBV28 to TRBJ1-2; TRBD1 matches 8 bases. The germline gives CDR1 MDHEN, CDR2 SYDVKM. Trimming cost V 6 bases and J 3 bases; bases outside gene matches: 6. The CDR3 loop spans 14 amino acids. CDR3 sequence (DNA): TGTGCCAGCAGGCCCCCACAGGGGGACTATGGCTACACCTTC. It is translated as CASRPPQGDYGYTF.

The chain has TRBV19 and TRBJ2-2; perhaps TRBD1 as D (6 bases). The V end lost 4 bases, the J end lost 5 bases, and 17 bases lay between the germline ends. Germline V CDR1 and CDR2: LNHDA, SQIVND (reference sequence). This CDR3 has 16 amino acids. CDR3 coding DNA: TGTGCCAGTAGTAATGGGCCAGGGGTACGTACCGGGGAGCTGTTTTTT. This sequence encodes CASSNGPGVRTGELFF.

The rearrangement uses TRBV7-9 and TRBJ1-6, with TRBD1 as a possible D gene (5 bases). Trimming left V 5 bases short and J 11 bases short, with 22 bases between. The CDR3 spans 16 residues. Germline V CDR1 and CDR2: SEHNR, FQNEAQ (reference sequence). This CDR3 is CASSQRGPRVSTPLHF. The DNA for the CDR3 is TGTGCCAGCAGCCAGCGGGGACCCCGAGTATCTACACCCCTCCACTTT.

CDR3 protein: CASSWGGMGLGNQPQHF. The CDR3 DNA reads as TGTGCCAGCAGTTGGGGGGGAATGGGGTTGGGCAATCAGCCCCAGCATTTT. The rearrangement uses TRBV28 and TRBJ1-5, with a possible D match to TRBD1 (5 bases). Trimming stripped 4 bases from V and 2 bases from J, with 18 bases between. The germline gives CDR1 MDHEN, CDR2 SYDVKM. This CDR3 is 17 amino acids long.

The CDR3 sequence: CASSLMGSQETQYF. CDR3 DNA: TGTGCCAGCAGCTTAATGGGGAGCCAAGAGACCCAGTACTTC. The chain has TRBV7-2 and TRBJ2-5, with a tentative D call TRBD2 (5 bases). The germline V and J ends were trimmed by 2 bases and 1 base, with 8 bases remaining between them. This CDR3 has 14 residues. The germline CDR1 and CDR2 sequences are SGHTA and FQGNSA. The whole variable domain, remainder taken from reference TRBV7-2 and TRBJ2-5, is GAGVSQSPSNKVTEKGKDVELRCDPISGHTALYWYRQSLGQGLEFLIYFQGNSAPDKSGLPSDRFSAERTGGSVSTLTIQRTQQEDSAVYLCASSLMGSQETQYFGPGTRLLVL.

This clonotype was detected only a few times. CDR3 sequence reads: CASSEALHEQYF. In nucleotides, the CDR3 is TGTGCCAGCAGTGAAGCGCTACACGAGCAGTACTTC. This rearrangement joins TRBV2 to TRBJ2-7; no clear D gene. Trimming took off 0 bases at V and 5 bases at J, with 5 bases between the two ends. CDR3 length equals 12 residues. Germline-derived CDR1 and CDR2 are SNHLY and FYNNEI.

The chain is built from TRBV10-3 and TRBJ1-2; 10 bases match TRBD1. The CDR3 has 15 residues. J gave up 2 bases and V 0 bases, and 0 bases lay outside the gene matches. The germline V gene encodes CDR1 ENHRY and CDR2 SYGVKD. CDR3 DNA sequence: TGTGCCATCAGTGAGTCGACAGGGGGCAACTATGGCTACACCTTC. It yields the protein CAISESTGGNYGYTF.

This clonotype is termed medium-sized. This chain uses TRBV12-3 or TRBV12-4 with TRBJ1-5, with D possibly TRBD1 on 5 matching bases. V was trimmed by 7 bases and J by 4 bases, leaving 20 bases between them. The CDR3 totals 16 residues. The CDR3 nucleotides are TGTGCCAGCACCCGGGGGGGTGGATCCCGAAATCAGCCCCAGCATTTT. Its protein is CASTRGGGSRNQPQHF.

This chain uses TRBV7-8 with TRBJ2-1, with D maybe TRBD2 (5 bases). The germline CDR1 and CDR2 sequences are SGHVS and FQNEAQ. Trimming pared 1 base from V and 6 bases from J, leaving 10 bases between. The CDR3 extends over 14 amino acids. The CDR3 region is CASSLDEGSNEQFF. The CDR3 region has the DNA TGTGCCAGCAGCTTAGATGAGGGTAGCAATGAGCAGTTCTTC.

CDR3 sequence (DNA): TGTGCCAGCACCGACGGACAGGGGGTTTCGCTGGGTGGCTACACCTTC. The encoded protein is CASTDGQGVSLGGYTF. J is TRBJ1-2 and V is TRBV6-1; 10 nucleotides match TRBD1. V was clipped by 7 bases and J by 7 bases; unmatched bases: 15. The CDR3 contains 16 residues. Germline V gives CDR1 MNHNS, CDR2 SASEGT.

The CDR3: CASSWDSNYGYTF. The CDR3, as DNA: TGTGCCAGCAGTTGGGACAGCAACTATGGCTACACCTTC. The chain has TRBV6-2 or TRBV6-3 and TRBJ1-2; TRBD1 matches 7 bases. Germline V gene sequence: CDR1 MNHEY, CDR2 SVGEGT. The CDR3 spans 13 residues. V trimming: 4 bases; J trimming: 2 bases; junction bases outside the gene matches: 1.

This sequence joins TRBV19 and TRBJ2-6; D could derive from TRBD1 or TRBD2 (5 bases each). There are 16 residues in the CDR3. Germline V lookup: CDR1 LNHDA, CDR2 SQIVND (reference sequence). V was shortened by 8 bases and J by 0 bases, with 14 bases between the two germline ends. The CDR3 protein is CASGPGTISGANVLTF. CDR3 sequence (DNA): TGTGCCAGTGGCCCCGGGACGATCTCTGGGGCCAACGTCCTGACTTTC.

The CDR3 bases are TGTGCCTGGAGTGCCGGCCTCTACGTCAGCAGCACAGATACGCAGTATTTT. Its protein is CAWSAGLYVSSTDTQYF. The V and J genes are TRBV30 and TRBJ2-3; D unresolved. The CDR3 has 17 amino acids. V lost 1 base and J 0 bases, leaving 17 bases between the germline ends. Germline lookup yields CDR1 GTSNPN and CDR2 SVGIG (reference sequence).

This chain links TRBV27 with TRBJ2-1; D is ambiguous. CDR1 is MNHEY, CDR2 SMNVEV, per germline (reference sequence). V was trimmed by 5 bases and J by 5 bases, leaving 16 bases between them. This CDR3 is built from 15 residues. This CDR3 is CASSPRVVFDNEQFF. The CDR3 DNA reads as TGTGCCAGCAGTCCTAGGGTGGTATTTGACAATGAGCAGTTCTTC.

The chain uses TRBV9 and TRBJ1-2; TRBD1 aligns across 9 bases. V was pared by 3 bases and J by 0 bases, with 6 bases of the junction left unmatched. Looked up from germline, CDR1 is SGDLS and CDR2 is YYNGEE. This CDR3 has 16 amino acids. Here the CDR3 DNA reads TGTGCCAGCAGCGCGGGACAGGGAGCCGCTAACTATGGCTACACCTTC. Protein: CASSAGQGAANYGYTF.

This chain uses TRBV20-1 with TRBJ2-3, with 7 nucleotides matching TRBD2. Germline CDR1 and CDR2: DFQATT and SNEGSKA (reference sequence). The CDR3 runs 14 residues. Trimming took 2 bases from V and 6 from J; bases not matched to a gene: 8. CDR3 DNA: TGCAGTGCTAGAAGTAGCGGGTCCTGGGATACGCAGTATTTT. Its protein is CSARSSGSWDTQYF.

V is TRBV21-1 and J is TRBJ2-7. TRBV21-1 is tagged as a pseudogene. This CDR3 contains 14 residues. CDR3 DNA: TGTGCCAGCAGCACCCCGACGGCCTCCTACGAGCAGTACTTC. This sequence encodes CASSTPTASYEQYF.

CDR3 sequence reads: CASSRTGGYGYTF. In DNA, the CDR3 is TGTGCCAGCAGCCGGACAGGGGGCTATGGCTACACCTTC. The chain has TRBV14 and TRBJ1-2, with 10 bases fitting TRBD1. There are 13 residues in the CDR3. The V gene's germline CDR1 is SGHDN and CDR2 FVKESK. Unmatched junction bases numbered 0, after V lost 4 bases and J lost 4 bases.

This chain joins TRBV11-3 and TRBJ2-5; D is uncertain. This CDR3 comprises 13 residues. CDR1 and CDR2 from the germline V gene are SGHNT and YENEEA. V dropped 3 bases and J dropped 4 bases, with 9 bases sitting between them. The CDR3 nucleotides read TGTGCCAGCAGCTTCAGACTGAGAGAGACCCAGTACTTC. This sequence encodes CASSFRLRETQYF.

The chain employs TRBV11-3 and TRBJ2-5; weak D call: TRBD2 (5 bases). Germline V lookup: CDR1 SGHNT, CDR2 YENEEA. V lost 5 bases, J lost 5 bases, and 18 bases lay in between. CDR3 size: 15 residues. The CDR3 loop reads CASSPTGSYLETQYF. The CDR3 DNA follows: TGTGCCAGCAGCCCGACGGGGTCATACTTGGAGACCCAGTACTTC.

In its sample, this clonotype was seen once. The V and J genes are TRBV9 and TRBJ2-2, with D unclear. CDR1 is SGDLS and CDR2 is YYNGEE in the germline V gene. Trimming cost V 1 base and J 5 bases, with 12 bases left between them. CDR3 length: 15 residues. The CDR3 here is CASSVRPGSTGELFF. Here the CDR3 DNA reads TGTGCCAGCAGCGTAAGGCCGGGCTCAACCGGGGAGCTGTTTTTT.

This chain uses TRBV21-1 with TRBJ1-6. TRBV21-1 corresponds to a pseudogene. The CDR3 is made up of 14 amino acids. CDR3 residues: CASSKGFYNSPLHF. In DNA, the CDR3 is TGTGCCAGCAGCAAGGGGTTCTATAATTCACCCCTCCACTTT.

This rearrangement joins TRBV7-6 to TRBJ1-2; 10 nucleotides match TRBD1. CDR1 SGHVS and CDR2 FNYEAQ come from the germline V gene. CDR3 size: 13 residues. V lost 5 bases and J lost 8; bases outside the gene matches: 5. CDR3 DNA sequence: TGTGCCAGCAGCCTTGGACAGGGGGGAGGCTACACCTTC. Its translation is CASSLGQGGGYTF.